This is a list of T cell receptor beta chains from one sample in a study of blood T cell repertoires in COVID-19. Assay used: immunoSEQ multiplex PCR; TCRdb lists only in-frame clones, some missing. The repertoire holds 350,000 to 450,000 clones, 85% seen once, with about 3.6% in the top ten. Input material: peripheral blood. All receptors come from a woman aged 18 to 35 with acute or convalescent COVID-19. CDR3s include the opening cysteine and the closing phenylalanine or tryptophan. The D gene is left open where the match is weak. Clone sizes are given selectively: once, few, many, or a class where the clone is expanded.

clone size,J gene,D gene,V gene,CDR3 DNA,CDR3 protein
.,TRBJ1-4,.,TRBV23-1,TGCGCCAGCAGTGAATCCGGGGGGAATAATGAAAAACTGTTTTTT,CASSESGGNNEKLFF
.,TRBJ1-2,.,TRBV5-4,TGTGCCAGCAGCCAAGGGGCCCGGAACTATGGCTACACCTTC,CASSQGARNYGYTF
.,TRBJ1-3,.,TRBV12-3/TRBV12-4,TGTGCCAGCAGCCGGGGTCCTGGAAACACCATATATTTT,CASSRGPGNTIYF
.,TRBJ1-4,.,TRBV7-2,TGTGCCAGCAGCTTCAAGGCGGGGGGAAAACTGTTTTTT,CASSFKAGGKLFF
.,TRBJ2-1,.,TRBV9,TGTGCCAGCAGCCAGACTTCAACAACTCTCCGCGAGTTCTTC,CASSQTSTTLREFF
.,TRBJ1-4,.,TRBV30,TGTGCCTACACGGACACTTATAATGAAAAACTGTTTTTT,CAYTDTYNEKLFF
.,TRBJ1-5,.,TRBV9,TGTGCCAGCAGCGTAGGGGCTGGGCCCCAGCATTTT,CASSVGAGPQHF
.,TRBJ2-2,.,TRBV10-3,TGTGCCATCAGTGGGGGGACTGGTACGAACACCGGGGAGCTGTTTTTT,CAISGGTGTNTGELFF
.,TRBJ2-2,.,TRBV14,TGTGCCAGCAGCTTCGGCCCCAGGGAGGACACCGGGGAGCTGTTTTTT,CASSFGPREDTGELFF
.,TRBJ2-2,.,TRBV6-5,TGTGCCAGCAGTTACTCGAAAGCAGGGAACACCGGGGAGCTGTTTTTT,CASSYSKAGNTGELFF
.,TRBJ2-7,TRBD1,TRBV25-1,TGTGCCAGCAGTTTCGGGACAGGATTGTACGAGCAGTACTTC,CASSFGTGLYEQYF
.,TRBJ1-5,.,TRBV27,TGTGCCTCAAAATTGGGAGGGAACAATCAGCCCCAGCATTTT,CASKLGGNNQPQHF
.,TRBJ1-3,.,TRBV6-5,TGTGCCAGCACCGACTCCCACTCTGGAAACACCATATATTTT,CASTDSHSGNTIYF
once,TRBJ2-3,TRBD2,TRBV6-5,TGTGCCAGCGCCCGGGGGGGCACAGATACGCAGTATTTT,CASARGGTDTQYF
.,TRBJ1-2,.,TRBV24-1,TGTGCCACCAGTGATGGACAGTCCTATGGCTACACCTTC,CATSDGQSYGYTF
.,TRBJ2-7,.,TRBV5-6,TGTGCCAGCAGCGTAAAACAGATTCCCTACGAGCAGTACTTC,CASSVKQIPYEQYF
.,TRBJ1-3,.,TRBV9,TGTGCCAGCAGCGGACCTCAGAGGGGGTCTGGAAACACCATATATTTT,CASSGPQRGSGNTIYF
.,TRBJ1-6,TRBD1,TRBV6-1,TGTGCCAGCAGGACAGGGAGGATCTCACCCCTCCACTTT,CASRTGRISPLHF
once,TRBJ1-5,TRBD1,TRBV6-5,TGTGCCAGCAGTTACTCGAAGGGGACAGGGTATCAGCCCCAGCATTTT,CASSYSKGTGYQPQHF
few,TRBJ1-1,TRBD1,TRBV5-4,TGTGCCAGCCAGGGGACAGGGGGCCTGAACACTGAAGCTTTCTTT,CASQGTGGLNTEAFF
.,TRBJ2-2,.,TRBV6-5,TGTGCCAGCAGTTCCAAACTAGTTACCGGGGAGCTGTTTTTT,CASSSKLVTGELFF
.,TRBJ1-2,.,TRBV27,TGTGCCAGCAGCCCTAACACAGGGTATGGCTACACCTTC,CASSPNTGYGYTF
once,TRBJ2-7,.,TRBV28,TGTGCCAGCAGTTTGGGAGGACTTCCCCCTTCCTACGAGCAGTACTTC,CASSLGGLPPSYEQYF
.,TRBJ1-2,TRBD1,TRBV29-1,TGCAGCGTTGATCGGTCAGGGGGAGATGGCTACACCTTC,CSVDRSGGDGYTF
.,TRBJ2-3,TRBD2,TRBV24-1,TGTGCCACCAGCGGACTAGCGGGAGGGTTCAGTAGCACAGATACGCAGTATTTT,CATSGLAGGFSSTDTQYF
.,TRBJ1-2,TRBD1,TRBV7-2,TGTGCCAGCAGCTCCAGACAGGGGGCGGTTAACTATGGCTACACCTTC,CASSSRQGAVNYGYTF
once,TRBJ2-1,TRBD2,TRBV19,TGTGCCAGTAGTATTGGTAGCGGGAGGGCCTACAATGAGCAGTTCTTC,CASSIGSGRAYNEQFF
.,TRBJ1-5,TRBD1,TRBV9,TGTGCCAGCAGCGTAGGGGCAGGGGGCGATCAGCCCCAGCATTTT,CASSVGAGGDQPQHF
.,TRBJ1-6,.,TRBV2,TGTGCCAGCAGTGAAGCATCAGGGGCTTCACCCCTCCACTTT,CASSEASGASPLHF
few,TRBJ1-5,.,TRBV2,TGTGCCAGCAGTGGGCAAGAGGGCAATCAGCCCCAGCATTTT,CASSGQEGNQPQHF
.,TRBJ1-1,.,TRBV6-4,TGTGCCAGCAGCGCAGGGACTGAAGCTTTCTTT,CASSAGTEAFF
.,TRBJ2-7,TRBD2,TRBV6-5,TGTGCCAGCAGTTACGGGGTAGCGGGAACCTACGAGCAGTACTTC,CASSYGVAGTYEQYF
.,TRBJ1-1,.,TRBV30,TGTGCCTGGAGTGTACGAGGAAACACTGAAGCTTTCTTT,CAWSVRGNTEAFF
.,TRBJ1-4,.,TRBV5-1,TGCGCCAGCAGCGAGGCACAGGGTTCTGAAAAACTGTTTTTT,CASSEAQGSEKLFF
.,TRBJ2-2,TRBD1,TRBV5-1,TGCGCCAGCAGCTCCTCCGGGACAGGAGGCACCGGGGAGCTGTTTTTT,CASSSSGTGGTGELFF
.,TRBJ1-5,TRBD1,TRBV19,TGTGCCAGTAGGACAGGGGGGTATAGCAATCAGCCCCAGCATTTT,CASRTGGYSNQPQHF
.,TRBJ2-2,.,TRBV2,TGTGCCAGCAGTGAACTGACTTCGAACACCGGGGAGCTGTTTTTT,CASSELTSNTGELFF
.,TRBJ2-2,.,TRBV27,TGTGCCAGCAGTCCTACCGGGACTTTCAACACCGGGGAGCTGTTTTTT,CASSPTGTFNTGELFF
.,TRBJ2-7,.,TRBV9,TGTGCCAGCAGCCCGCAAAGGGGCGAGCAGTACTTC,CASSPQRGEQYF
.,TRBJ1-1,.,TRBV27,TGTGCCAGCAGTGGGGGGACCGGGGGGATGAACACTGAAGCTTTCTTT,CASSGGTGGMNTEAFF
.,TRBJ2-7,.,TRBV5-8,TGTGCCAGCAGCTCAGACAGGATCGACGAGCAGTACTTC,CASSSDRIDEQYF
.,TRBJ1-1,.,TRBV28,TGTGCCAGCATTTCTGGGCAGAACAGAGAAGCTTTCTTT,CASISGQNREAFF
once,TRBJ2-3,TRBD2,TRBV5-5,TGTGCCAGCAGCTCGGGGGGGCTAGCGGCCACAGATACGCAGTATTTT,CASSSGGLAATDTQYF
.,TRBJ1-1,TRBD1,TRBV24-1,TGTGCCACCAGTGAGGCTCCGGGACAGTGGGAATCTGAAGCTTTCTTT,CATSEAPGQWESEAFF
once,TRBJ1-2,.,TRBV19,TGTGCCAGTAGTATAGACGGTTTGAACTATGGCTACACCTTC,CASSIDGLNYGYTF
.,TRBJ1-5,TRBD1,TRBV10-2,TGCGCCAGCAAGACAGGGGGGGGTCAGCCCCAGCATTTT,CASKTGGGQPQHF
.,TRBJ1-2,.,TRBV2,TGTGCCAGCAGTGGCGGGGGACTAGCTAACTATGGCTACACCTTC,CASSGGGLANYGYTF
once,TRBJ1-4,.,TRBV6-5,TGTGCCAGCAGTCCGACAGACCAAAATGAAAAACTGTTTTTT,CASSPTDQNEKLFF
once,TRBJ2-7,.,TRBV2,TGTGCCAGCAGTGCGTGGACACAGACCTACGAGCAGTACTTC,CASSAWTQTYEQYF
once,TRBJ2-2,.,TRBV7-2,TGTGCCAGCACCCCTCAGGGGAGATCCACCGGGGAGCTGTTTTTT,CASTPQGRSTGELFF
.,TRBJ2-3,TRBD1,TRBV11-2,TGTGCCAGCACCTTGGACAGGGGGCGAGATACGCAGTATTTT,CASTLDRGRDTQYF
.,TRBJ1-6,.,TRBV6-5,TGTGCCAGCACAGGGTCGCAGGTGTATAATTCACCCCTCCACTTT,CASTGSQVYNSPLHF